A selection of T cell receptor beta chains follows, all from one sample in a study of blood T cell repertoires in COVID-19. Clones were sequenced by immunoSEQ multiplex PCR, and TCRdb holds only the in-frame ones, with some missing. The sample has some 170,000 clones, 82% seen once. The source material was peripheral blood. The receptors originated from a woman between 70 and 85 years old with acute or convalescent COVID-19. Both conserved end residues are part of each CDR3. D genes are given only for firm matches. Only part of the rows carry a size: once, few, many, or a class if the clone is expanded.

abundance,j_gene,v_gene,d_gene,CDR3aa,CDR3nt
NA,TRBJ1-2,TRBV2,TRBD1,CASSEVRIRMTGSYGYTF,TGTGCCAGCAGTGAAGTGAGGATAAGGATGACAGGGAGCTATGGCTACACCTTC
NA,TRBJ1-5,TRBV5-6,TRBD1,CASSGTGGQPQHF,TGTGCCAGCAGCGGGACAGGGGGTCAGCCCCAGCATTTT
NA,TRBJ2-1,TRBV3-1/TRBV3-2,NA,CASSQESSDYNEQFF,TGTGCCAGCAGCCAAGAGAGCAGCGATTACAATGAGCAGTTCTTC
NA,TRBJ2-2,TRBV7-9,TRBD2,CASSRTSDAGELFF,TGTGCCAGCAGTCGGACTAGCGATGCCGGGGAGCTGTTTTTT
NA,TRBJ1-2,TRBV9,TRBD1,CASSGPGQGADGYTF,TGTGCCAGCAGCGGACCGGGACAGGGGGCGGATGGCTACACCTTC
NA,TRBJ1-2,TRBV28,NA,CASSYMTARYGYTF,TGTGCCAGCAGTTACATGACAGCTCGGTATGGCTACACCTTC
NA,TRBJ1-6,TRBV7-9,TRBD1,CASSSGQVNSPLHF,TGTGCCAGCAGCTCGGGACAGGTTAATTCACCCCTCCACTTT
NA,TRBJ2-3,TRBV27,NA,CASEGGTDTQYF,TGTGCCAGCGAGGGGGGCACAGATACGCAGTATTTT
NA,TRBJ2-7,TRBV4-1,TRBD1,CASSQATGASYEQYF,TGCGCCAGCAGCCAGGCGACAGGGGCGTCCTACGAGCAGTACTTC
once,TRBJ2-1,TRBV19,NA,CASSGSSYNEQFF,TGTGCCAGTAGCGGGAGCTCCTACAATGAGCAGTTCTTC
NA,TRBJ2-1,TRBV24-1,TRBD2,CATSDLISGGAVNEQFF,TGTGCCACCAGTGATTTGATTAGCGGGGGGGCTGTCAATGAGCAGTTCTTC
NA,TRBJ2-7,TRBV5-1,TRBD1,CASSDRATYEQYF,TGCGCCAGCTCGGACAGGGCTACCTACGAGCAGTACTTC
few,TRBJ2-7,TRBV5-4,TRBD1,CASSPGQGAYEQYF,TGTGCCAGCAGCCCGGGACAGGGGGCATACGAGCAGTACTTC
NA,TRBJ2-3,TRBV24-1,NA,CATSDSAIPDTQYF,TGTGCCACCAGTGATTCTGCTATCCCAGATACGCAGTATTTT